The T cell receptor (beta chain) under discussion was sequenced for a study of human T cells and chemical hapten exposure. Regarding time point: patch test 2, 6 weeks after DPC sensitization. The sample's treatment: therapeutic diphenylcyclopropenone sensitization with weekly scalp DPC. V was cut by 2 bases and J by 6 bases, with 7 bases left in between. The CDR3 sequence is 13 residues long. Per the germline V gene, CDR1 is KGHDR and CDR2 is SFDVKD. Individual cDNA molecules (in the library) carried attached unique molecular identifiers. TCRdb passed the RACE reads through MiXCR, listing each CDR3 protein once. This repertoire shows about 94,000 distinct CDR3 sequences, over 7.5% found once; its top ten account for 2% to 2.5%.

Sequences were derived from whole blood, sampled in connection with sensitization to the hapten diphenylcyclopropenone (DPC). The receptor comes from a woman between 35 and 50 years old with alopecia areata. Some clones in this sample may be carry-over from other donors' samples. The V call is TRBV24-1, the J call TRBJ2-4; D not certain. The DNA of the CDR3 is TGTGCCACCAGTGATTGGAAGGCAAACATTCAGTACTTC. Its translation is CATSDWKANIQYF.